Presented here are 21 T cell receptor beta chains from one specimen sequenced in a study of blood T cells in healthy people across ages. The authors ran a second PCR of about 7 to 12 cycles using a sample-barcoded 5' primer and a J-beta primer mix. TCRdb ran MiXCR on the 5' RACE reads and lists one entry per CDR3 protein. The sample has approximately 810,000 distinct CDR3 sequences, roughly 26% seen once. Sequencing was performed on blood. The receptor source for this set is a woman aged 80 or older in good health.

This clonotype was counted at least ten times. V is TRBV4-3 and J is TRBJ1-6, with TRBD1 as a possible D gene (5 bases). CDR3 length: 18 residues. Germline values: CDR1 LGHNA, CDR2 YSLEER. Deletions cut 2 bases from V and 2 bases from J, with 16 bases between. This CDR3 is CASSQFGGGRPYNSPLHF. The CDR3 bases are TGCGCCAGCAGCCAATTTGGGGGGGGGAGACCCTATAATTCACCCCTCCACTTT.

This clonotype was seen many times. The genes are TRBV11-2 and TRBJ1-2; D uncertain. Germline lookup yields CDR1 SGHAT and CDR2 FQNNGV. CDR3 length equals 15 residues. V was cut by 2 bases and J by 4 bases, with 14 bases left in between. In nucleotides, the CDR3 is TGTGCCAGCAGCTTACTGGAATCCGGGATCTATGGCTACACCTTC. It is translated as CASSLLESGIYGYTF.

Points on this clonotype: This may be a read error: a much more frequent sequence differs by one nucleotide. The gene calls are TRBV15 and TRBJ2-5; weak D call: TRBD1 (6 bases). Germline V gene lookup returns CDR1 LNHNV and CDR2 YYDKDF (reference sequence). V shed 0 bases and J shed 11 bases, with 13 bases lying between them. The CDR3 spans 13 residues. The chain's CDR3 is CATSREQGYEQYF. In nucleotides, the CDR3 is TGTGCCACCAGCAGAGAACAGGGTTATGAGCAGTACTTC.

The CDR3 protein is CASSPLHGLTNEKLFF. The CDR3 coding sequence is TGTGCCAGCAGTCCCCTTCATGGGCTAACTAATGAAAAACTGTTTTTT. This chain joins TRBV7-9 and TRBJ1-4, with D unresolved. Germline V gene sequence: CDR1 SEHNR, CDR2 FQNEAQ (reference sequence). CDR3 length: 16 amino acids. Trimming left V 6 bases short and J 1 base short, with 15 bases between.

The gene calls are TRBV7-2 and TRBJ1-1; possible D gene TRBD1, 6 bases. V gave up 3 bases and J gave up 3 bases, with 8 bases separating them. The CDR3 sequence is 13 residues long. Germline values: CDR1 SGHTA, CDR2 FQGNSA. In DNA form, the CDR3 reads TGTGCCAGCAGCTTTGAGGGGGACACTGAAGCTTTCTTT. This codes for CASSFEGDTEAFF.

The rearrangement joins TRBV20-1 to TRBJ1-2; D is possibly TRBD1 (6 bases). The germline CDR1 and CDR2 sequences are DFQATT and SNEGSKA (reference sequence). This CDR3 is built from 11 residues. V shed 6 bases and J shed 6 bases, with 11 bases lying between them. The CDR3 protein is CSAQGIDGYTF. In DNA, the CDR3 is TGCAGTGCACAGGGAATCGATGGCTACACCTTC.

Turning to this clonotype: Possible read error: a much larger clone is one base away. The chain joins TRBV7-2 to TRBJ2-3; D is ambiguous. CDR1 is SGHTA and CDR2 is FQGNSA in the germline V gene. This CDR3 has 13 residues. The ends were cut back, 6 bases at V and 3 bases at J, with 10 bases in the middle. The CDR3 nucleotides are TGTGCCAGCAGAACACCTGTGACAGATACGCAGTATTTT. Its protein is CASRTPVTDTQYF. Variable domain in full (rest from reference TRBV7-2 and TRBJ2-3): GAGVSQSPSNKVTEKGKDVELRCDPISGHTALYWYRQSLGQGLEFLIYFQGNSAPDKSGLPSDRFSAERTGGSVSTLTIQRTQQEDSAVYLCASRTPVTDTQYFGPGTRLTVL.

The chain has TRBV5-1 and TRBJ2-3, with D tentatively TRBD1 (6 bases). In germline, CDR1 is SGHRS, CDR2 YFSETQ. Deletions cut 4 bases from V and 1 base from J, with 10 bases between. CDR3 size: 14 residues. The CDR3 loop reads CASSRDTRTDTQYF. The CDR3 DNA is TGCGCCAGCAGCCGGGACACCCGCACAGATACGCAGTATTTT.

The CDR3 nucleotides are TGTGCCAGCAGCTTAGGGGGGACAGCAACCTACAATGAGCAGTTCTTC. It is translated as CASSLGGTATYNEQFF. J is TRBJ2-1 and V is TRBV7-9; TRBD1 matches 7 bases. The CDR3 covers 16 residues. V was pared by 1 base and J by 2 bases, with 5 bases of the junction left unmatched. Germline assignment: CDR1 SEHNR and CDR2 FQNEAQ (reference sequence).

In this sample, this clonotype turned up many times. The chain couples TRBV3-1 to TRBJ2-7; TRBD1 aligns across 10 bases. Germline V gene sequence: CDR1 LGHDT, CDR2 YNNKEL (reference sequence). The CDR3 extends over 16 amino acids. Trimming took 3 bases from V and 5 from J; bases not matched to a gene: 10. Here the CDR3 DNA reads TGTGCCAGCAGCCACCGAACCGGGACAGGGGACCACGAGCAGTACTTC. Its translation: CASSHRTGTGDHEQYF.

This clonotype was seen many times. The chain uses TRBV10-3 and TRBJ2-3; D possibly corresponds to TRBD2 (6 bases). Germline V gene lookup returns CDR1 ENHRY and CDR2 SYGVKD. Trimming took off 10 bases at V and 3 bases at J, with 20 bases between the two ends. The CDR3 spans 15 residues. CDR3 sequence reads: CATGEEGYRTDTQYF. The CDR3 DNA is TGTGCCACCGGGGAGGAAGGGTATCGGACAGATACGCAGTATTTT.

This clonotype was detected ten times or more. The rearrangement uses TRBV6-5 and TRBJ2-4, with TRBD2 as a possible D gene (6 bases). Germline V lookup: CDR1 MNHEY, CDR2 SVGAGI. The CDR3 has 13 residues. Trimming stripped 6 bases from V and 9 bases from J, with 15 bases between. In DNA, the CDR3 is TGTGCCAGCAGACCGGAGGGCTCGGGCATTCAGTACTTC. Encoded protein: CASRPEGSGIQYF.

The rearrangement links TRBV19 to TRBJ1-5; no clear D. The V end was cut by 3 bases, the J end by 3 bases, with 9 bases between. Per the germline V gene, CDR1 is LNHDA and CDR2 is SQIVND (reference sequence). This CDR3 spans 14 amino acids. CDR3: CASSISGYNQPQHF. As DNA, the CDR3 is TGTGCCAGTAGTATTTCCGGATACAATCAGCCCCAGCATTTT.

This clonotype was recorded a few times. The CDR3 nucleotides are TGTGCCAGCAGTTACTCGTGGATTCGGGACACTGAAGCTTTCTTT. Encoded protein: CASSYSWIRDTEAFF. The V and J genes are TRBV6-2 or TRBV6-3 and TRBJ1-1, with D uncertain. The CDR3 is 15 residues long. CDR1 MNHEY and CDR2 SVGEGT come from the germline V gene. Trimming removed 0 bases at V and 3 bases at J, with 11 bases between.

At least ten counts were recorded for this clonotype. V gene TRBV29-1 combines with J gene TRBJ2-7; 7 bases match TRBD1. Unmatched junction bases numbered 10, after V lost 6 bases and J lost 2 bases. The CDR3 consists of 14 residues. The germline V gene has CDR1 SQVTM and CDR2 ANQGSEA. The CDR3 is CSVGPRQGAYEQYF. CDR3 nucleotide sequence: TGCAGCGTCGGCCCCCGACAGGGTGCCTACGAGCAGTACTTC.

This clonotype occurred many times. The chain employs TRBV12-3 or TRBV12-4 and TRBJ2-5; D perhaps matches TRBD2 (6 bases). V shed 7 bases and J shed 7 bases, with 19 bases lying between them. This CDR3 spans 14 amino acids. For the CDR3, the DNA is TGTGCCAGCAAAAAGGTCGGAGGGAGCGGGACCCAGTACTTC. It specifies CASKKVGGSGTQYF.

Points on this clonotype: A single base separates this from a much larger clone, so it may be a read error. V usage is TRBV6-2 or TRBV6-3 and J usage is TRBJ2-1; TRBD2 matches 10 bases. CDR1 MNHEY and CDR2 SVGEGT come from the germline V gene. The junction had 12 bases not matched to a gene; V was cut back by 6 bases and J by 13 bases. This CDR3 region has 14 residues. The CDR3 loop is CASSDGTSVETQFF. CDR3 in DNA: TGTGCCAGCAGCGACGGGACTAGCGTTGAGACCCAGTTCTTC.

This clonotype showed up just once. A read error is likely, as this CDR3 ends without the conserved phenylalanine or tryptophan. V gene TRBV6-2 or TRBV6-3 combines with J gene TRBJ2-2; tentative D call: TRBD1 (5 bases). V dropped 6 bases and J dropped 5 bases, with 22 bases sitting between them. CDR1 MNHEY and CDR2 SVGEGT come from the germline V gene. The CDR3 is 17 residues long. For the CDR3, the DNA is TGTGCCAGCAGCCAGCACCGAAATAACAGGAAAACCGGGGAGCTGTTTTCT. As protein: CASSQHRNNRKTGELFS.

The genes are TRBV12-3 or TRBV12-4 and TRBJ2-7; a weak D match, TRBD1 (5 bases). The CDR3 runs 16 residues. Trimming shortened V by 5 bases and J by 6 bases, and 23 bases separated the two germline ends. Here the CDR3 reads CASSPFKRTTRGEQYF. In DNA, the CDR3 is TGTGCCAGCAGTCCATTTAAGAGGACAACCAGAGGCGAGCAGTACTTC.

Notes on this clonotype: A junction end diverges from the germline sequence, so it may reflect a read error. The genes are TRBV7-9 and TRBJ1-4; D is uncertain. CDR1 is SEHNR, CDR2 FQNEAQ, per germline (reference sequence). CDR3 size: 13 residues. The DNA of the CDR3 is TGTGCCAGCAGCTTTGGCTCCCTTGAAAAACGGTTTTTT. Residues: CASSFGSLEKRFF.

This clonotype was detected only a few times. The V gene is TRBV14, the J gene TRBJ1-4; D not resolved. Between the trimmed V and J ends, which lost 1 base and 10 bases, there was a span of 10 bases. Per germline, CDR1 SGHDN and CDR2 FVKESK. There are 13 residues in the CDR3. In DNA form, the CDR3 reads TGTGCCAGCAGCCAAGGGGCCGTTGGAAAACTGTTTTTT. The encoded protein is CASSQGAVGKLFF.